This T cell receptor (beta chain) was observed in a study of T cells in Graves' hyperthyroidism and ophthalmopathy. This clonotype was seen many times. RNA transcripts were the template for amplifying TCR beta CDR3 regions. When the TCR CDR3 underwent first-round RT-PCR, the HTBI primer set was used. TCRdb passed the multiplex PCR reads through MiXCR, listing each CDR3 protein once. The sample consists of about 740,000 distinct CDR3 sequences, 12% to 15% of them appearing once. This TCR was recovered from a woman aged 18-35 years with Graves' hyperthyroidism. The sequenced sample consisted of blood.

Here the CDR3 reads CASSLLAGPSYNEQFF. The CDR3, as DNA: TGTGCCAGCAGCTTATTGGCGGGACCCTCCTACAATGAGCAGTTCTTC. The chain joins TRBV7-3 to TRBJ2-1; D perhaps matches TRBD2 (6 bases). Germline V CDR1 and CDR2: SGHTA, FQGTGA. The CDR3 consists of 16 residues. Trimming took 2 bases from V and 0 from J, leaving 11 bases between them.